Shown below are 20 T cell receptor beta chains from a single sample sequenced in a study of control samples from healthy donors and cancer patients (dated by TCRdb to about 2020). Library creation used the immunoSEQ multiplex PCR assay. Sourced from immuneACCESS, this table was stored by TCRdb with only in-frame sequences that have V and J called. A share of the clones is absent; for the studies checked, an unresolved V gene accounts for under half, and the remainder has no known explanation. Here the sample has around 140,000 clones; approximately 90% occur a single time. The ten top clones hold about 2.5% of the sample. Material: blood. These receptors all come from a man aged 35 to 55 in good health.

J is TRBJ2-7 and V is TRBV5-5, with 7 bases identical to TRBD2. The V and J ends lost 2 bases and 4 bases, in that order; junction bases with no gene match: 9. CDR1 is SGHKS and CDR2 is YYEKEE in the germline V gene (reference sequence). The CDR3 covers 15 residues. The CDR3 nucleotides are TGTGCCAGCAGCTTTTCGGGAGGAGTAATATACGAGCAGTACTTC. It codes for CASSFSGGVIYEQYF.

The V and J genes are TRBV18 and TRBJ2-3, with D perhaps matching TRBD1 or TRBD2 (5 bases each). Germline V gives CDR1 KGHSH, CDR2 LQKENI. Trimming left V 3 bases short and J 1 base short, with 8 bases between. The CDR3 is made up of 14 amino acids. This chain's CDR3 is CASSPVGGTDTQYF. Written as DNA, the CDR3 is TGTGCCAGCTCACCGGTGGGGGGCACAGATACGCAGTATTTT.

J is TRBJ1-5 and V is TRBV4-1, with TRBD1 as a possible D gene (5 bases). Per the germline V gene, CDR1 is MGHRA and CDR2 is YSYEKL. This CDR3 has 15 residues. Trimming stripped 5 bases from V and 0 bases from J, with 11 bases between. The CDR3: CASSWGPNSNQPQHF. The CDR3 DNA reads TGCGCCAGCAGCTGGGGACCGAATAGCAATCAGCCCCAGCATTTT.

Turning to this clone: Other DNA sequences in this specimen translate into the identical CDR3. CDR3 region: CASSPRGTYEQYF. The CDR3 bases are TGTGCCAGCAGCCCCCGGGGAACCTACGAGCAGTACTTC. V usage is TRBV7-9 and J usage is TRBJ2-7; perhaps TRBD2 as D (5 bases). Germline CDR1 SEHNR, CDR2 FQNEAQ (reference sequence). The V end lost 5 bases, the J end lost 2 bases, and 10 bases lay between the germline ends. CDR3 length: 13 amino acids.

The J gene is TRBJ2-5, the V gene TRBV2, with 16 bases fitting TRBD2. The CDR3 has 16 residues. V trimming: 6 bases; J trimming: 5 bases; junction bases outside the gene matches: 6. The germline CDR1 and CDR2 sequences are SNHLY and FYNNEI. In DNA form, the CDR3 reads TGTGCCAGCAGGAAACCGGGACTAGCGGGGGGGGAGACCCAGTACTTC. It encodes CASRKPGLAGGETQYF.

The chain recombines TRBV7-6 with TRBJ2-1, with D tentatively TRBD2 (7 bases). Germline CDR1 reads SGHVS; CDR2 reads FNYEAQ. Trimming took off 5 bases at V and 7 bases at J, with 21 bases between the two ends. The CDR3 consists of 16 residues. The CDR3 DNA is TGTGCCAGCAGCCCCTCGAGGGTGGGGGGGCAAAATGAGCAGTTCTTC. Protein sequence: CASSPSRVGGQNEQFF.

The chain links TRBV9 to TRBJ2-3; no definite D call. This CDR3 region has 13 residues. Germline lookup yields CDR1 SGDLS and CDR2 YYNGEE. Trimming left V 2 bases short and J 2 bases short, with 6 bases between. CDR3 DNA: TGTGCCAGCAGCGTTGACATCACAGATACGCAGTATTTT. It is translated as CASSVDITDTQYF.

V and J are TRBV6-5 and TRBJ1-2; 10 bases map to TRBD1. V was pared by 5 bases and J by 4 bases, with 4 bases of the junction left unmatched. This CDR3 is built from 14 residues. CDR1 is MNHEY, CDR2 SVGAGI, per germline. The DNA of the CDR3 is TGTGCCAGCAGTAGGGACAGGGGAATCTATGGCTACACCTTC. Its protein product is CASSRDRGIYGYTF.

The chain links TRBV27 to TRBJ1-4; tentatively, D is TRBD1 (5 bases). Trimming stripped 5 bases from V and 7 bases from J, with 14 bases between. The CDR3 spans 14 residues. Germline V gene lookup returns CDR1 MNHEY and CDR2 SMNVEV (reference sequence). The CDR3 nucleotides are TGTGCCAGCAGTCCCGGGACCGGGAGTGAAAAACTGTTTTTT. This translates into CASSPGTGSEKLFF.

V is TRBV18 and J is TRBJ1-5; D ambiguous. There are 13 residues in the CDR3. The germline CDR1 and CDR2 sequences are KGHSH and LQKENI. V was clipped by 3 bases and J by 7 bases, with 10 bases between them. CDR3 sequence (DNA): TGTGCCAGCTCACCCCAGGAAGACCAGCCCCAGCATTTT. Protein: CASSPQEDQPQHF.

This sequence joins TRBV29-1 and TRBJ1-2; no reliable D call. Germline V lookup: CDR1 SQVTM, CDR2 ANQGSEA. The CDR3 has 13 residues. V lost 3 bases and J lost 5, with 13 bases in between. The CDR3 loop is CSVDGRQEYGYTF. DNA for the CDR3: TGCAGCGTTGACGGTAGGCAGGAATATGGCTACACCTTC.

In its sample, this clone was seen a few times. V usage is TRBV5-4 and J usage is TRBJ1-4, with D possibly TRBD1 on 6 matching bases. This CDR3 comprises 17 residues. Germline V lookup: CDR1 SGHNT, CDR2 YYREEE (reference sequence). The germline V and J ends were trimmed by 1 base and 7 bases, with 20 bases remaining between them. The CDR3 spells CASSLLGTTLGREKLFF. CDR3 nucleotide sequence: TGTGCCAGCAGCTTGTTGGGGACAACCTTAGGTCGTGAAAAACTGTTTTTT.

The chain joins TRBV5-8 to TRBJ2-7; perhaps TRBD2 as D (5 bases). Per germline, CDR1 SGHTS and CDR2 YDEGEE. The ends were cut back, 0 bases at V and 0 bases at J, with 16 bases in the middle. The length of the CDR3 is 17 residues. This CDR3 reads CASSLGGLMGSSYEQYF. DNA for the CDR3: TGTGCCAGCAGCTTGGGAGGTTTGATGGGGAGCTCCTACGAGCAGTACTTC.

CDR3 residues: CASTLRDKGRPQHF. CDR3 nucleotides: TGTGCCAGCACCCTCCGGGACAAGGGGCGGCCCCAGCATTTT. The chain is built from TRBV19 and TRBJ1-5; D may be TRBD1 (6 bases). Per germline, CDR1 LNHDA and CDR2 SQIVND (reference sequence). Between the trimmed V and J ends, which lost 9 bases and 9 bases, there was a span of 21 bases. The CDR3 is 14 amino acids.

The chain has TRBV29-1 and TRBJ1-2, with unresolved D. There are 12 residues in the CDR3. Germline loops: CDR1 SQVTM, CDR2 ANQGSEA. The V end was cut by 4 bases, the J end by 6 bases, with 12 bases between. In DNA, the CDR3 is TGCAGCGTTGTGAAGGCCGTTGATGGCTACACCTTC. Its translation: CSVVKAVDGYTF.

V and J are TRBV7-2 and TRBJ2-1, with unresolved D. CDR1 SGHTA and CDR2 FQGNSA come from the germline V gene. V lost 5 bases, J lost 5 bases, and 13 bases lay in between. This CDR3 contains 14 residues. DNA for the CDR3: TGTGCCAGCAGCACATACCGGACGAACAATGAGCAGTTCTTC. It translates to CASSTYRTNNEQFF.

This chain connects TRBV6-1 to TRBJ2-7; a weak D match, TRBD2 (6 bases). V lost 2 bases and J lost 3, with 17 bases in between. From germline, CDR1 is MNHNS and CDR2 SASEGT. The CDR3 contains 16 residues. This CDR3 reads CASSERRGADIYEQYF. The CDR3, as DNA: TGTGCCAGCAGTGAAAGGCGCGGGGCAGACATCTACGAGCAGTACTTC.

The chain is built from TRBV6-5 and TRBJ2-7; TRBD1 aligns across 11 bases. J gave up 7 bases and V 6 bases, and 8 bases lay outside the gene matches. This CDR3 region has 14 residues. Germline V gene data show CDR1 as MNHEY and CDR2 as SVGAGI. CDR3 bases: TGTGCCAGCAGCACCCTTGGGACAGGGGGGGAGCAGTACTTC. Amino acid sequence: CASSTLGTGGEQYF.

The chain uses TRBV10-2 and TRBJ1-5; the D gene is possibly TRBD1 (5 bases). V was pared by 5 bases and J by 2 bases, with 10 bases between. The CDR3 is made up of 14 amino acids. CDR1 is WSHSY and CDR2 is SAAADI in the germline V gene. CDR3 nucleotide sequence: TGCGCCAGCAGTTGGGACTTCGGCAATCAGCCCCAGCATTTT. Protein: CASSWDFGNQPQHF.

A word on this clone: The junction does not match germline at one end; this may be a read error. The chain is built from TRBV2 and TRBJ1-1, with 8 bases fitting TRBD1. Germline-derived CDR1 and CDR2 are SNHLY and FYNNEI. This CDR3 region has 16 residues. In DNA, the CDR3 is TGTGCCAGCAGTCAAGCGAACAGGGGGATGAACACTGAAGCTTTCTTT. This gives the protein CASSQANRGMNTEAFF. Full variable domain (missing parts from reference TRBV2 and TRBJ1-1): EPEVTQTPSHQVTQMGQEVILRCVPISNHLYFYWYRQILGQKVEFLVSFYNNEISEKSEIFDDQFSVERPDGSNFTLKIRSTKLEDSAMYFCASSQANRGMNTEAFFGQGTRLTVV.